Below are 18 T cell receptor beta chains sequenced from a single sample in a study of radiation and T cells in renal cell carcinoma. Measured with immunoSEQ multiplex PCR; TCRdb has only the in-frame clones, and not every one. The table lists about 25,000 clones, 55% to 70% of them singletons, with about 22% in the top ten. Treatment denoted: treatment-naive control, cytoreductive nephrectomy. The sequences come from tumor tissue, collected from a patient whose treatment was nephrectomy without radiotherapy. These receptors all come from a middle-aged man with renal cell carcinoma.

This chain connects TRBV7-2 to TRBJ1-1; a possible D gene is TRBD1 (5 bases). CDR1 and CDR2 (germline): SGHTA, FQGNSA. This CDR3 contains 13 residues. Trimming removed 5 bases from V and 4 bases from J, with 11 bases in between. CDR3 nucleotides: TGTGCCAGCAGCGCGGGGCAGGCCACTGAAGCTTTCTTT. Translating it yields CASSAGQATEAFF.

The CDR3 DNA reads as TGCAGCGTTGCAAGGCGGGACACCTTGAACACTGAAGCTTTCTTT. It translates to CSVARRDTLNTEAFF. This chain connects TRBV29-1 to TRBJ1-1; TRBD1 might be the D (6 bases). Germline CDR1 and CDR2: SQVTM and ANQGSEA. Trimming cost V 4 bases and J 0 bases, with 15 bases left between them. This CDR3 has 15 residues.

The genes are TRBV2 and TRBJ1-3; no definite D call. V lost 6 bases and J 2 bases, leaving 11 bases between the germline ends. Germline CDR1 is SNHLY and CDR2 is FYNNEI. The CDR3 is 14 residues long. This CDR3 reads CASRVGSAGNTIYF. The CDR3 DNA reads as TGTGCCAGCAGAGTAGGGTCTGCTGGAAACACCATATATTTT.

Here the CDR3 DNA reads TGCGCCAGCAGCCCGGGGGACCTCGAAAACGGGGAGCTGTTTTTT. It specifies CASSPGDLENGELFF. The chain joins TRBV5-1 to TRBJ2-2, with D tentatively TRBD2 (6 bases). Germline loops: CDR1 SGHRS, CDR2 YFSETQ. V lost 4 bases to trimming and J lost 7 bases, with 17 bases between them. This CDR3 region has 15 residues.

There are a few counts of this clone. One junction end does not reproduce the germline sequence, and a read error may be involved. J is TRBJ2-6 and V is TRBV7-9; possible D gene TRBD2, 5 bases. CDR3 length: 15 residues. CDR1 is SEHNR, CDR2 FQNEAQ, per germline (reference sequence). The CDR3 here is CASSLAGVGANVLTF. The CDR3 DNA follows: TGTGCCAGCAGCCTAGCCGGGGTCGGGGCCAACGTCCTGACTTTC.

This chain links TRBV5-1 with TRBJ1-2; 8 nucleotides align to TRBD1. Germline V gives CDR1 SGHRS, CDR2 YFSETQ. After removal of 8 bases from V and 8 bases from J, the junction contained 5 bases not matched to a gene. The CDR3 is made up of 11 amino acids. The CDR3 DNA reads TGCGCCAGTTCGACAGGGGACGGCTACACCTTC. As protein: CASSTGDGYTF.

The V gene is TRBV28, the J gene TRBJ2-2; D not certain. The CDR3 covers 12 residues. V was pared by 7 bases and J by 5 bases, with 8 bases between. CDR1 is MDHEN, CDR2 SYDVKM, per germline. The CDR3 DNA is TGTGCCAGCATCACGGTAACCGGGGAGCTGTTTTTT. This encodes CASITVTGELFF.

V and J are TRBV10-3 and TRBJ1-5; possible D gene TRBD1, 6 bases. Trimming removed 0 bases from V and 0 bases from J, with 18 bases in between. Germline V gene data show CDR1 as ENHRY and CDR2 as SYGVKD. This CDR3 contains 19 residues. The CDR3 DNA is TGTGCCATCAGTGAGTCGAAATCAGGGGCCCATTATAGCAATCAGCCCCAGCATTTT. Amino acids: CAISESKSGAHYSNQPQHF.

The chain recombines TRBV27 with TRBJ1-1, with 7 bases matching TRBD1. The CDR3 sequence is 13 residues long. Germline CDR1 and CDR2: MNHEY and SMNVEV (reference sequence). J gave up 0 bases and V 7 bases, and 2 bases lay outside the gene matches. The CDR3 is CASIDRVNTEAFF. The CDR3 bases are TGTGCCAGCATTGACAGGGTGAACACTGAAGCTTTCTTT.

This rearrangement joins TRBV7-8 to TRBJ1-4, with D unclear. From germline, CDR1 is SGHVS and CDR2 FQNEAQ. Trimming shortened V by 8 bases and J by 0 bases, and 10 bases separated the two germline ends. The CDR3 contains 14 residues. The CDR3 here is CASSLITTNEKLFF. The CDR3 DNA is TGTGCCAGCTCCCTCATAACAACTAATGAAAAACTGTTTTTT.

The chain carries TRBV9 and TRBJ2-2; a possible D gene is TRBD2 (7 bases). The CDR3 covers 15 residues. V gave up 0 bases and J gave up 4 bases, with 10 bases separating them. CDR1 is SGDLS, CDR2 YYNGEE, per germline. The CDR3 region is CASSVGGGLTGELFF. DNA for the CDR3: TGTGCCAGCAGCGTAGGCGGGGGCCTCACCGGGGAGCTGTTTTTT.

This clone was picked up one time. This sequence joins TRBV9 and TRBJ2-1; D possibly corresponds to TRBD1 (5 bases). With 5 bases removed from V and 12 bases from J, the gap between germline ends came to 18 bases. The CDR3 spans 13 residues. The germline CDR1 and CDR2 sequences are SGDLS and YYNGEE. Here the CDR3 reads CASSPSGQGAQFF. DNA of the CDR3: TGTGCCAGCAGTCCTTCCGGTCAGGGCGCGCAGTTCTTC.

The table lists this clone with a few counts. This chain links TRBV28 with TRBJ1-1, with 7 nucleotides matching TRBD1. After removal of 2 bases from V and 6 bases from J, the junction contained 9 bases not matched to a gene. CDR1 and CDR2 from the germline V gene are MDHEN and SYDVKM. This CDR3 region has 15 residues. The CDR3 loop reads CASSLPTPQGAEAFF. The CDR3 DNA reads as TGTGCCAGCAGTTTACCAACCCCCCAGGGGGCTGAAGCTTTCTTT.

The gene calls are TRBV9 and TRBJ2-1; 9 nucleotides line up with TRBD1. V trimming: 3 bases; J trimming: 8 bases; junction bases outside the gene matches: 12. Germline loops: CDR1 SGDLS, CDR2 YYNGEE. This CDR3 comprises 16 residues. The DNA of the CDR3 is TGTGCCAGCAGCGCCGGACAGGGGAATTCTTGGGATGAGCAGTTCTTC. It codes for CASSAGQGNSWDEQFF.

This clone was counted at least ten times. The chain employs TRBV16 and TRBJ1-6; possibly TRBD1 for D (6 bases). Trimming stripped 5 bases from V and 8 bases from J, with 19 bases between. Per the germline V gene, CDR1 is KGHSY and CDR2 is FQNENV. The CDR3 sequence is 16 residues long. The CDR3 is CASSLQGIGSYSPLHF. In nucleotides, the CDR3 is TGTGCCAGCAGCTTACAGGGTATCGGGTCTTATTCACCCCTCCACTTT.

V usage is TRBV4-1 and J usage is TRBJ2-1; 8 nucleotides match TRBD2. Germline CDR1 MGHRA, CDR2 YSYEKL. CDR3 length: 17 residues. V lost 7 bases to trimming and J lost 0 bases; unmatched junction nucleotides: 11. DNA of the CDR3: TGCGCCAGCAAGCCGGGAGGGGGACCTAGCTCCTACAATGAGCAGTTCTTC. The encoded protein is CASKPGGGPSSYNEQFF.

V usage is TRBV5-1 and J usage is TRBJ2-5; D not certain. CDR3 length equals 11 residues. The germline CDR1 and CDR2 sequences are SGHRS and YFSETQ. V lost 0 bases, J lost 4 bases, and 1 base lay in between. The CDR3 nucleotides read TGCGCCAGCAGCTTGGTAGAGACCCAGTACTTC. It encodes CASSLVETQYF.

The CDR3 sequence: CASSPPSGQATSYEQYF. Here the CDR3 DNA reads TGTGCCAGCTCACCACCATCTGGACAGGCTACCTCCTACGAGCAGTACTTC. The V and J genes are TRBV18 and TRBJ2-7; 7 nucleotides match TRBD1. The CDR3 is 17 amino acids. Germline V gene lookup returns CDR1 KGHSH and CDR2 LQKENI. The V gene end was trimmed by 0 bases and the J gene end by 0 bases; junction bases not matched to a gene: 8.